A selection of T cell receptor beta chains follows, all from one sample in a study of CD8+CD57+ T cells in acquired aplastic anemia. TCRdb processed the reads anew with MiXCR; each CDR3 protein has one entry. The repertoire holds about 270,000 distinct CDR3 sequences, with 56% as singletons. The sequenced sample was sorted CD4+, CD8+, or CD8+CD57+ T cells (not recorded which) from PBMCs. The receptors here all came from a human donor with severe aplastic anemia or a healthy control (not recorded which). The CDR3 runs from the conserved cysteine through the conserved F or W. D genes are given only for firm matches. Clone sizes are given selectively: once, few, many, or a class where the clone is expanded.

CDR3aa: CATSRGRDTLETQYF
CDR3nt: TGTGCCACCAGCAGAGGCAGGGATACTTTGGAGACCCAGTACTTC
v_gene: TRBV15
j_gene: TRBJ2-5
abundance: NA
d_gene: NA

CDR3aa: CATSDPGLAGVTYNEQFF
CDR3nt: TGTGCCACCAGTGACCCGGGACTGGCGGGAGTTACCTACAATGAGCAGTTCTTC
v_gene: TRBV24-1
j_gene: TRBJ2-1
abundance: NA
d_gene: TRBD2

CDR3aa: CAISPSAGRDNYGYTF
CDR3nt: TGTGCCATCAGTCCCTCCGCGGGAAGGGACAACTATGGCTACACCTTC
v_gene: TRBV10-3
j_gene: TRBJ1-2
abundance: NA
d_gene: NA

CDR3aa: CSATDSTEQYF
CDR3nt: TGCAGTGCCACGGACTCCACCGAGCAGTACTTC
v_gene: TRBV20-1
j_gene: TRBJ2-7
abundance: NA
d_gene: NA

CDR3aa: CASRRDIDTDTQYF
CDR3nt: TGTGCCAGTAGACGGGACATAGACACAGATACGCAGTATTTT
v_gene: TRBV19
j_gene: TRBJ2-3
abundance: NA
d_gene: NA

CDR3aa: CASSGTALSTEQYF
CDR3nt: TGTGCCAGCAGTGGGACGGCTTTGTCTACAGAGCAGTACTTC
v_gene: TRBV2
j_gene: TRBJ2-7
abundance: once
d_gene: NA

CDR3aa: CATSDHQGGGYNEQFF
CDR3nt: TGTGCCACCAGTGATCACCAGGGTGGCGGCTACAATGAGCAGTTCTTC
v_gene: TRBV24-1
j_gene: TRBJ2-1
abundance: NA
d_gene: NA

CDR3aa: CASSGIYNGQGTQYF
CDR3nt: TGTGCCAGCAGTGGGATCTATAATGGCCAAGGGACCCAGTACTTC
v_gene: TRBV2
j_gene: TRBJ2-5
abundance: NA
d_gene: NA

CDR3aa: CSATNGGDPSDEQYF
CDR3nt: TGCAGTGCTACAAACGGCGGGGACCCCTCGGACGAGCAGTACTTC
v_gene: TRBV20-1
j_gene: TRBJ2-7
abundance: NA
d_gene: NA

CDR3aa: CASSLRERYEQYF
CDR3nt: TGCGCCAGCAGCTTGCGGGAGAGATACGAGCAGTACTTC
v_gene: TRBV5-5
j_gene: TRBJ2-7
abundance: NA
d_gene: TRBD2